What follows are 28 T cell receptor beta chains derived from one specimen sequenced in a study of blood T cell dynamics during melanoma immunotherapy. The time point is: pre-treatment baseline. Profiled with immunoSEQ multiplex PCR; TCRdb holds only in-frame clones, not every one. The table lists 3,500 to 5,500 clones, roughly 97% of them singletons, with approximately 1.2% in the top ten. The input for sequencing was effector memory CD8+ T cells from blood, taken from a patient treated with checkpoint blockade. All receptors derive from a human donor with melanoma.

The V gene is TRBV5-1, the J gene TRBJ2-2, with 12 positions matching TRBD2. This CDR3 region has 17 residues. Germline V gene data show CDR1 as SGHRS and CDR2 as YFSETQ. Unmatched junction bases numbered 11, after V lost 4 bases and J lost 7 bases. The CDR3 loop reads CASSPSLAGGPFGELFF. The CDR3, as DNA: TGCGCCAGCAGCCCCTCCCTAGCGGGAGGGCCCTTCGGGGAGCTGTTTTTT.

This chain links TRBV5-6 with TRBJ2-5; 10 nucleotides line up with TRBD2. Germline CDR1 SGHDT, CDR2 YYEEEE. V trimming: 3 bases; J trimming: 1 base; junction bases outside the gene matches: 6. The CDR3 contains 16 residues. CDR3 nucleotides: TGTGCCAGCAGCTATATGACTAGCGGGCCCCAAGAGACCCAGTACTTC. Its protein product is CASSYMTSGPQETQYF.

The chain links TRBV9 to TRBJ2-1; the D gene is possibly TRBD2 (6 bases). Trimming took off 0 bases at V and 0 bases at J, with 13 bases between the two ends. CDR3 length: 17 residues. Looked up from germline, CDR1 is SGDLS and CDR2 is YYNGEE. CDR3 in DNA: TGTGCCAGCAGCGTAGGGGAGTGGGGGGACTCCTACAATGAGCAGTTCTTC. Its protein product is CASSVGEWGDSYNEQFF.

The chain combines TRBV19 with TRBJ1-2, with 9 positions matching TRBD1. Losses at the gene ends were 0 bases for V and 2 bases for J; bases not matched to a gene: 10. The CDR3 length is 18 residues. Germline V gives CDR1 LNHDA, CDR2 SQIVND (reference sequence). CDR3 DNA sequence: TGTGCCAGTAGTATAGACGGGGGACTCACAGGGGGCAACTATGGCTACACCTTC. This codes for CASSIDGGLTGGNYGYTF.

The chain combines TRBV4-2 with TRBJ2-6; D is possibly TRBD1 (6 bases). The CDR3 length is 18 residues. CDR1 LGHNA and CDR2 YNFKEQ come from the germline V gene. The CDR3 DNA is TGTGCAGCAGCCGTCGGGACAAAGGTTACAAATCGGGCCAACGTCCTGACTTTC. This encodes CAAAVGTKVTNRANVLTF.

CDR3 sequence reads: CASSERSGTGELFF. The DNA of the CDR3 is TGTGCCAGTAGCGAGCGGAGCGGCACCGGGGAGCTGTTTTTT. The chain is built from TRBV19 and TRBJ2-2, with a tentative D call TRBD2 (5 bases). CDR3 length equals 14 residues. Germline-derived CDR1 and CDR2 are LNHDA and SQIVND (reference sequence). V was clipped by 6 bases and J by 4 bases, with 12 bases between them.

The gene calls are TRBV29-1 and TRBJ2-2; D perhaps matches TRBD1 (6 bases). The CDR3 loop spans 14 amino acids. V was trimmed by 5 bases and J by 1 base, leaving 11 bases between them. Germline V gene lookup returns CDR1 SQVTM and CDR2 ANQGSEA. The DNA for the CDR3 is TGCAGCGTTTTCCCGGGACAGAACACCGGGGAGCTGTTTTTT. This encodes CSVFPGQNTGELFF.

The sample holds one count of this clone. The CDR3 bases are TGTGCCAGCAGCAGACAGGGGGGGCGTTATGGCTACACCTTC. Translated: CASSRQGGRYGYTF. The V and J genes are TRBV9 and TRBJ1-2; 9 bases line up with TRBD1. The trim removed 4 bases at V and 5 bases at J, leaving 6 bases unmatched. The CDR3 covers 14 residues. Germline V lookup: CDR1 SGDLS, CDR2 YYNGEE.

The rearrangement joins TRBV7-9 to TRBJ1-1; D gene uncertain. V dropped 2 bases and J dropped 1 base, with 8 bases sitting between them. The CDR3 length is 14 residues. Germline CDR1 reads SEHNR; CDR2 reads FQNEAQ (reference sequence). CDR3 sequence: CASSLSGGNTEAFF. In DNA, the CDR3 is TGTGCCAGCAGCTTATCTGGCGGGAACACTGAAGCTTTCTTT.

The chain joins TRBV4-1 to TRBJ2-7; 9 positions agree with TRBD1. The trim removed 4 bases at V and 5 bases at J, leaving 9 bases unmatched. There are 15 residues in the CDR3. Germline-derived CDR1 and CDR2 are MGHRA and YSYEKL. The CDR3 is CASSRKTGGGDEQYF. CDR3 nucleotides: TGCGCCAGCAGCCGGAAAACAGGGGGCGGGGACGAGCAGTACTTC.

V and J are TRBV5-5 and TRBJ2-5; D is tentatively TRBD1 or TRBD2 (5 bases each). The CDR3 has 15 residues. Germline V gene data show CDR1 as SGHKS and CDR2 as YYEKEE (reference sequence). V was cut by 0 bases and J by 2 bases, with 11 bases left in between. The CDR3 spells CASSLGRDLQETQYF. The CDR3, as DNA: TGTGCCAGCAGCTTGGGAAGGGACCTGCAAGAGACCCAGTACTTC.

This clone was recorded once. The chain is built from TRBV28 and TRBJ2-2; 7 positions match TRBD2. CDR1 MDHEN and CDR2 SYDVKM come from the germline V gene. The CDR3 sequence is 15 residues long. The trim removed 7 bases at V and 1 base at J, leaving 6 bases unmatched. This chain's CDR3 is CASNPQRENTGELFF. The DNA of the CDR3 is TGTGCCAGCAACCCCCAGCGGGAGAACACCGGGGAGCTGTTTTTT.

This clone appeared a single time. The chain uses TRBV9 and TRBJ2-2; TRBD1 agrees at 7 bases. Trimming removed 1 base from V and 7 bases from J; junction bases left unmatched: 4. The CDR3 spans 14 residues. Germline values: CDR1 SGDLS, CDR2 YYNGEE. The CDR3 is CASSVIDRDGELFF. CDR3 nucleotide sequence: TGTGCCAGCAGCGTAATAGACAGGGACGGGGAGCTGTTTTTT.

This chain joins TRBV6-4 and TRBJ2-3, with TRBD2 identical over 7 bases. The V and J ends lost 0 bases and 5 bases, in that order; junction bases with no gene match: 5. Germline-derived CDR1 and CDR2 are MRHNA and SNTAGT. CDR3 size: 15 residues. CDR3 in DNA: TGTGCCAGCAGTGACTCTGGCAGGGAGGGAGATACGCAGTATTTT. As protein: CASSDSGREGDTQYF.

This sequence joins TRBV7-9 and TRBJ2-7; possible D gene TRBD2, 5 bases. Germline V CDR1 and CDR2: SEHNR, FQNEAQ (reference sequence). The CDR3 is 13 amino acids. Trimming left V 5 bases short and J 3 bases short, with 11 bases between. CDR3 in amino acids: CASSRDGDYEQYF. The CDR3 coding sequence is TGTGCCAGCAGCCGAGACGGGGACTACGAGCAGTACTTC. Full variable domain (missing parts from reference TRBV7-9 and TRBJ2-7): DTGVSQNPRHKITKRGQNVTFRCDPISEHNRLYWYRQTLGQGPEFLTYFQNEAQLEKSRLLSDRFSAERPKGSFSTLEIQRTEQGDSAMYLCASSRDGDYEQYFGPGTRLTVT.

This chain connects TRBV2 to TRBJ1-1; TRBD1 might be the D (6 bases). This CDR3 has 16 residues. CDR1 is SNHLY, CDR2 FYNNEI, per germline. Trimming pared 7 bases from V and 1 base from J, leaving 19 bases between. The CDR3 bases are TGTGCCAGCACGTTGGGGGGCGGGTACTGGAACACTGAAGCTTTCTTT. Translation gives CASTLGGGYWNTEAFF.

This clone was counted a few times. The chain has TRBV29-1 and TRBJ2-5; 8 bases align to TRBD1. Germline V gene lookup returns CDR1 SQVTM and CDR2 ANQGSEA. Trimming cost V 3 bases and J 4 bases; bases outside gene matches: 4. The CDR3 covers 13 residues. Here the CDR3 DNA reads TGCAGCGTTGACCGGACAGGGCGAGAGACCCAGTACTTC. Amino acids: CSVDRTGRETQYF.

V and J are TRBV28 and TRBJ2-5; D is possibly TRBD1 (6 bases). Looked up from germline, CDR1 is MDHEN and CDR2 is SYDVKM. V gave up 5 bases and J gave up 5 bases, with 15 bases separating them. This CDR3 region has 14 residues. CDR3 nucleotides: TGTGCCAGCAGTCAGAACAGGGTTTGGGAGACCCAGTACTTC. This sequence encodes CASSQNRVWETQYF.

The rearrangement links TRBV7-9 to TRBJ2-5; TRBD2 matches at 7 bases. In germline, CDR1 is SEHNR, CDR2 FQNEAQ (reference sequence). V lost 0 bases, J lost 2 bases, and 0 bases stayed unmatched. This CDR3 spans 14 amino acids. The CDR3, as DNA: TGTGCCAGCAGCTTAGCGGGACTACAAGAGACCCAGTACTTC. Amino acids: CASSLAGLQETQYF.

The CDR3 spells CASSIDLASGSWGETQYF. Written as DNA, the CDR3 is TGTGCCAGTAGTATAGATCTGGCTAGCGGGAGCTGGGGAGAGACCCAGTACTTC. J is TRBJ2-5 and V is TRBV19, with TRBD2 matching 10 bases. CDR1 is LNHDA, CDR2 SQIVND, per germline (reference sequence). The V and J ends lost 0 bases and 4 bases, in that order; junction bases with no gene match: 11. The length of the CDR3 is 18 residues.

The chain uses TRBV4-2 and TRBJ1-1; TRBD1 aligns across 8 bases. This CDR3 region has 17 residues. CDR1 LGHNA and CDR2 YNFKEQ come from the germline V gene. V trimming: 5 bases; J trimming: 2 bases; junction bases outside the gene matches: 13. The CDR3 sequence is CASSLPNTGGINTEAFF. DNA of the CDR3: TGTGCCAGCAGCTTGCCTAATACAGGGGGAATAAACACTGAAGCTTTCTTT.

The CDR3 loop is CASSLAAGTEYEQYF. Here the CDR3 DNA reads TGTGCCAGCAGTTTAGCTGCCGGGACGGAGTACGAGCAGTACTTC. The genes are TRBV27 and TRBJ2-7; D possibly matches TRBD1 or TRBD2 (5 bases each). Germline V gene sequence: CDR1 MNHEY, CDR2 SMNVEV (reference sequence). Trimming took 2 bases from V and 4 from J, leaving 15 bases between them. CDR3 length: 15 residues.

The J gene is TRBJ2-2, the V gene TRBV7-9; D remains unclear. The CDR3 length is 13 residues. V was pared by 1 base and J by 7 bases, with 7 bases between. Germline V CDR1 and CDR2: SEHNR, FQNEAQ (reference sequence). Written as DNA, the CDR3 is TGTGCCAGCAGCTTAGTGGTTGGCGGGGAGCTGTTTTTT. Amino acids: CASSLVVGGELFF.

This clone was detected once. This chain joins TRBV27 and TRBJ2-7; 8 positions agree with TRBD1. V lost 3 bases, J lost 0 bases, and 7 bases stayed unmatched. The CDR3 extends over 16 amino acids. CDR1 is MNHEY and CDR2 is SMNVEV in the germline V gene (reference sequence). CDR3: CASSFQPGQVSYEQYF. CDR3 nucleotide sequence: TGTGCCAGCAGTTTCCAACCGGGACAGGTCTCCTACGAGCAGTACTTC.

V usage is TRBV7-2 and J usage is TRBJ2-7; no firm D call. The CDR3 runs to 11 residues. Germline-derived CDR1 and CDR2 are SGHTA and FQGNSA. V was clipped by 0 bases and J by 6 bases, with 3 bases between them. The CDR3 coding sequence is TGTGCCAGCAGCTTAGCGGGCGAGCAGTACTTC. This encodes CASSLAGEQYF.

The gene calls are TRBV9 and TRBJ2-2; 7 bases match TRBD1. The CDR3 contains 17 residues. Germline-derived CDR1 and CDR2 are SGDLS and YYNGEE. Trimming removed 5 bases from V and 0 bases from J; junction bases left unmatched: 10. The CDR3 protein is CASSDSRTGSNTGELFF. CDR3 sequence (DNA): TGTGCCAGCAGTGATTCCCGGACAGGTTCGAACACCGGGGAGCTGTTTTTT.

This chain uses TRBV13 with TRBJ2-5; TRBD1 agrees at 7 bases. CDR1 is PRHDT and CDR2 is FYEKMQ in the germline V gene (reference sequence). The CDR3 contains 14 residues. After removal of 4 bases from V and 4 bases from J, the junction contained 6 bases not matched to a gene. In DNA, the CDR3 is TGTGCCAGCAGCTACGACAGGGCCGTAGAGACCCAGTACTTC. This codes for CASSYDRAVETQYF.

V and J are TRBV9 and TRBJ2-7; D gene uncertain. Germline V gene sequence: CDR1 SGDLS, CDR2 YYNGEE. The CDR3 length is 13 residues. V shed 4 bases and J shed 0 bases, with 8 bases lying between them. CDR3 in DNA: TGTGCCAGCAGCTTAGAATCCTCCTACGAGCAGTACTTC. Translated, it gives CASSLESSYEQYF.